This T cell receptor beta chain was recorded in a study of early T cells in non-severe SARS-CoV-2 infection. The V and J ends lost 5 bases and 3 bases, in that order; junction bases with no gene match: 7. Germline V gives CDR1 SEHNR, CDR2 FQNEAQ (reference sequence). This CDR3 is 15 amino acids long. TCRdb analysed the 5' RACE reads with MiXCR anew, one entry per CDR3 protein. The sample shows some 38,000 distinct CDR3 sequences, roughly 3.9% of them seen only once. This clonotype was counted at least ten times. The source is an adult who was a healthcare worker with PCR-confirmed SARS-CoV-2 infection or an uninfected control (not recorded which). The sample consisted of whole blood. The chain is built from TRBV7-9 and TRBJ2-3; 8 bases fit TRBD2. CDR3 protein: CASSARLALTDTQYF. CDR3 sequence (DNA): TGTGCCAGCAGCGCCCGACTAGCGCTGACAGATACGCAGTATTTT.